A selection of T cell receptor beta chains follows, all from one sample in a study of identical twins. TCRdb reprocessed the 5' RACE reads via MiXCR and lists one record per CDR3 protein. The table records 470,000 or so distinct CDR3 sequences, approximately 24% of them present only once. This same sample was also taken into another study, of T cells expressing NK-cell markers.

The source material was CD4+ T cells sorted from blood. The receptors stem from a woman under 30 in good health. Each CDR3 is given with its conserved first and last residue. The D gene is left open where the match is weak. Clone size is shown for a subset of rows, as once, few, many or a class of expanded clone.

V	J	size	D	CDR3	DNA
TRBV6-1	TRBJ1-3	.	.	CASSERVKTIYF	TGTGCCAGCAGTGAACGGGTGAAGACCATATATTTT
TRBV6-1	TRBJ1-2	.	.	CASSEGGSMRYTF	TGTGCCAGCAGTGAGGGCGGCTCTATGCGCTACACCTTC
TRBV6-2/TRBV6-3	TRBJ2-7	.	TRBD1	CASGDRGHYEQYF	TGTGCCAGCGGGGACAGAGGGCACTACGAGCAGTACTTC
TRBV6-5	TRBJ2-1	few	.	CASSTYETRGRIEQFF	TGTGCCAGCAGTACTTATGAGACTAGGGGTCGCATTGAGCAGTTCTTC
TRBV14	TRBJ2-7	once	.	CASSQGAGVPGLAGYEQYF	TGTGCCAGCAGCCAAGGGGCAGGAGTACCGGGGTTGGCTGGCTACGAGCAGTACTTC
TRBV7-2	TRBJ2-2	.	.	CASKPGWNTGELFF	TGTGCCAGCAAACCTGGCTGGAACACCGGGGAGCTGTTTTTT
TRBV7-2	TRBJ2-3	.	TRBD1	CASSTGTGGVDTQYF	TGTGCCAGCAGCACCGGGACAGGGGGCGTAGATACGCAGTATTTT
TRBV12-3/TRBV12-4	TRBJ2-7	.	TRBD2	CASSLASGGFSSYEQYF	TGTGCCAGCAGTTTGGCTAGCGGAGGCTTTAGCTCCTACGAGCAGTACTTC
TRBV5-1	TRBJ2-3	.	.	CASSSRGAVGTDTQYF	TGCGCCAGCAGCTCCCGGGGGGCAGTGGGCACAGATACGCAGTATTTT
TRBV15	TRBJ1-3	few	.	CATTLTGNTIYF	TGTGCCACCACCCTAACTGGAAACACCATATATTTT
TRBV20-1	TRBJ2-3	.	.	CSARDPGQGRYTQYF	TGCAGTGCTAGAGATCCAGGGCAGGGGAGGTATACGCAGTATTTT
TRBV14	TRBJ1-1	few	.	CASSPTRGPVRTEAFF	TGTGCCAGCAGCCCGACCAGGGGTCCGGTGAGGACTGAAGCTTTCTTT
TRBV5-1	TRBJ2-1	.	.	CASSKGPMQFF	TGCGCCAGCAGCAAGGGACCCATGCAGTTCTTC
TRBV12-3/TRBV12-4	TRBJ1-5	.	.	CASSLTSGSYSNQPQHF	TGTGCCAGCAGTTTAACGTCAGGAAGTTATAGCAATCAGCCCCAGCATTTT
TRBV12-3/TRBV12-4	TRBJ2-5	few	.	CASSPTPRGTQYF	TGTGCCAGCAGTCCAACTCCCCGAGGGACCCAGTACTTC
TRBV12-3/TRBV12-4	TRBJ2-7	.	.	CASRSTAGRYEQYF	TGTGCCAGCAGATCGACAGCAGGAAGGTACGAGCAGTACTTC
TRBV28	TRBJ2-1	.	.	CASSSLGGRYNEQFF	TGTGCCAGCAGTTCCCTCGGGGGGCGATACAATGAGCAGTTCTTC
TRBV3-1	TRBJ2-1	few	TRBD2	CASSQEVGSGAYNEQFF	TGTGCCAGCAGCCAAGAGGTGGGTAGCGGGGCGTACAATGAGCAGTTCTTC
TRBV11-2	TRBJ1-1	.	TRBD1	CASSLRQGARDTEAFF	TGTGCCAGCAGCCTAAGACAGGGGGCGCGGGACACTGAAGCTTTCTTT
TRBV5-1	TRBJ2-2	few	.	CASSSDVYWTGELFF	TGCGCCAGCAGCTCCGACGTCTACTGGACCGGGGAGCTGTTTTTT
TRBV4-2	TRBJ1-2	.	TRBD1	CASTSEGQFLSYTF	TGTGCCAGCACCTCCGAGGGACAGTTCTTGAGCTACACCTTC
TRBV5-6	TRBJ1-1	.	TRBD1	CASSPDRGLNTEAFF	TGTGCCAGCAGCCCAGACAGGGGGCTGAACACTGAAGCTTTCTTT
TRBV7-8	TRBJ2-3	.	.	CASSPRIGTDTQYF	TGTGCCAGCAGCCCAAGGATAGGCACAGATACGCAGTATTTT
TRBV12-3/TRBV12-4	TRBJ2-7	many	.	CASSRGVDYEQYF	TGTGCCAGCAGCCGTGGGGTAGACTACGAGCAGTACTTC
TRBV5-1	TRBJ2-3	few	.	CASSFQPSTDTQYF	TGCGCCAGCAGCTTTCAGCCCAGCACAGATACGCAGTATTTT
TRBV5-1	TRBJ2-7	.	TRBD2	CASSWGAPVQGGLAGRYEQYF	TGCGCCAGCAGCTGGGGGGCGCCAGTACAGGGAGGACTAGCGGGACGGTACGAGCAGTACTTC
TRBV10-3	TRBJ2-3	.	TRBD2	CAIGTSGGDTQYF	TGTGCCATCGGGACTAGCGGGGGAGATACGCAGTATTTT
TRBV7-3	TRBJ2-3	.	.	CASSLRVSDTDTQYF	TGTGCCAGCAGCTTAAGGGTCAGCGACACAGATACGCAGTATTTT
TRBV27	TRBJ2-2	few	.	CASSLGSVTGELFF	TGTGCCAGCAGTCTGGGGTCGGTGACCGGGGAGCTGTTTTTT
TRBV2	TRBJ1-2	.	TRBD1	CASSEDWTGAYGYTF	TGTGCCAGCAGTGAAGACTGGACAGGGGCATATGGCTACACCTTC
TRBV18	TRBJ1-2	few	.	CASAPSLDGYTF	TGTGCCAGTGCCCCATCCCTGGATGGCTACACCTTC
TRBV9	TRBJ2-3	few	.	CASSGPGITSTDTQYF	TGTGCCAGCAGCGGCCCGGGGATCACTAGCACAGATACGCAGTATTTT
TRBV7-9	TRBJ2-3	few	.	CASSLGSESDTQYF	TGTGCCAGCAGCTTAGGTAGTGAATCAGATACGCAGTATTTT
TRBV20-1	TRBJ2-3	few	.	CSARQRDTQYF	TGCAGTGCTAGACAGAGAGATACGCAGTATTTT
TRBV6-4	TRBJ2-3	few	TRBD2	CASSTSGFTDTQYF	TGTGCCAGCTCGACTAGCGGTTTCACAGATACGCAGTATTTT
TRBV7-2	TRBJ2-7	few	.	CASRISTQQYF	TGTGCCAGCAGGATATCTACCCAGCAGTACTTC
TRBV20-1	TRBJ2-2	few	.	CSAIREVDTGELFF	TGCAGTGCTATCCGCGAAGTAGACACCGGGGAGCTGTTTTTT
TRBV6-2/TRBV6-3	TRBJ2-3	few	.	CASSYFSSTDTQYF	TGTGCCAGCAGTTACTTCTCTAGCACAGATACGCAGTATTTT
TRBV12-3/TRBV12-4	TRBJ2-7	once	.	CASSPSGPAYEQYF	TGTGCCAGCAGCCCTTCCGGGCCCGCCTACGAGCAGTACTTC
TRBV20-1	TRBJ2-3	.	.	CSAPPGDTQYF	TGCAGTGCTCCACCCGGGGATACGCAGTATTTT
TRBV27	TRBJ2-5	.	.	CASSLLNSQETQYF	TGTGCCAGCAGTTTGTTAAATAGCCAAGAGACCCAGTACTTC
TRBV20-1	TRBJ1-1	.	.	CSAPLSLTEAFF	TGCAGTGCTCCCTTATCTTTAACTGAAGCTTTCTTT
TRBV20-1	TRBJ2-7	few	.	CSAERGPVGEQYF	TGCAGTGCTGAGAGAGGACCAGTAGGTGAGCAGTACTTC
TRBV5-1	TRBJ1-1	.	.	CASSYGGMNTEAFF	TGCGCCAGCAGCTACGGGGGGATGAACACTGAAGCTTTCTTT
TRBV6-1	TRBJ2-1	many	TRBD2	CASEVAGEGEQFF	TGTGCCAGCGAAGTAGCGGGAGAAGGTGAGCAGTTCTTC
TRBV15	TRBJ2-5	few	.	CATSRDSQETQYF	TGTGCCACCAGCAGAGATTCCCAAGAGACCCAGTACTTC
TRBV6-2/TRBV6-3	TRBJ1-1	few	.	CASSFPGRGTEAFF	TGTGCCAGCAGCTTCCCCGGAAGGGGCACTGAAGCTTTCTTT
TRBV9	TRBJ2-1	few	.	CASNKGTWENNEQFF	TGTGCCAGCAACAAGGGGACATGGGAAAACAATGAGCAGTTCTTC
TRBV6-5	TRBJ2-7	many	.	CASRSSGGGAYEQYF	TGTGCCAGCAGATCCTCCGGGGGCGGAGCCTACGAGCAGTACTTC
TRBV11-3	TRBJ2-1	few	TRBD1	CASSLKTGARVSNEQFF	TGTGCCAGCAGCCTAAAAACAGGGGCCCGTGTCTCCAATGAGCAGTTCTTC
TRBV7-2	TRBJ2-3	.	TRBD2	CASSLGYASGTTQYF	TGTGCCAGCAGCTTAGGGTACGCTAGCGGTACAACGCAGTATTTT